What follows is one TCR beta chain and its context. Produced via immunoSEQ multiplex PCR; TCRdb's table is partial and in-frame only. The sample yields about 430,000 clones, around 87% seen once. This record comes from a study of blood T cell repertoires in COVID-19. At the level of the study: Acute and convalescent COVID-19 samples came from the United States, Italy and Spain.

Cohorts were determined from participant-reported clinical history. Symptom resolution, clearance, or two negative PCRs marked donors in Cohort 3 as recovered. Germline-derived CDR1 and CDR2 are KGHSH and LQKENI. The CDR3 totals 16 residues. V was pared by 2 bases and J by 8 bases, with 9 bases of the junction left unmatched. Sample: PBMCs or T cells enriched from blood (not recorded which). The gene calls are TRBV18 and TRBJ1-4; TRBD1 matches at 9 bases. This TCR derives from a man aged 25 to 40 who had recovered from COVID-19. CDR3 region: CASSPGRDRVVEKLFF. The CDR3 nucleotides read TGTGCCAGCTCACCAGGCCGGGACAGGGTCGTCGAAAAACTGTTTTTT.